This T cell receptor beta chain was retrieved from a study of cytomegalovirus exposure and HLA in healthy donors. Study-level results: TRBV6-2, TRBV6-3 and some other V segments were excluded as indistinguishable. Most subjects had HLA-A and HLA-B alleles reportedly predicted accurately by TCR beta sequences.

PCR involved 60 Vbeta and 13 Jbeta primers. Method: immunoSEQ multiplex PCR; TCRdb's copy keeps in-frame clones and lacks some. The sample comprises 50,000 to 60,000 clones, around 73% of which are singletons, and 2.5% to 3% rests with the top ten. Turning to this clone: Its antigen is undetermined.

Per germline, CDR1 SGHNT and CDR2 YYREEE (reference sequence). The ends lost 0 bases at V and 6 bases at J; junction bases unmatched: 3. The CDR3 spans 16 residues. Sequencing used PBMCs. The sequence derives from a woman between 40 and 50 years old in good health and CMV-seropositive. The chain has TRBV5-4 and TRBJ2-2; TRBD1 matches 12 bases. The CDR3 sequence is CASSLAGTGGSGELFF. CDR3 nucleotide sequence: TGTGCCAGCAGCTTGGCCGGGACAGGGGGCTCCGGGGAGCTGTTTTTT.